The T cell receptor (beta chain) under discussion was sequenced for a study of T cells in Graves' hyperthyroidism and ophthalmopathy. Graves' hyperthyroidism without ophthalmopathy progression within 18 months was termed stable. With a duration under 2 months, the hyperthyroidism was newly diagnosed in patients aged 18 to 65. Researchers took RNA transcripts and amplified the TCR beta CDR3 regions from them. The HTBI primer set served for first-round RT-PCR of the TCR CDR3. TCRdb re-called the multiplex PCR reads with MiXCR, one entry per CDR3 protein. In the table there are 560,000 or so distinct CDR3 sequences, roughly 50% of which are singletons. Many counts were recorded for this clonotype. The CDR3 is 14 residues long. Trimming took 4 bases from V and 1 from J; bases not matched to a gene: 3. Germline CDR1 and CDR2: ENHRY and SYGVKD.

The receptor's source is a woman aged 18-30 years with Graves' hyperthyroidism. Sequencing was done on a sample of peripheral blood or thyroid tissue (not recorded which). The V and J genes are TRBV10-3 and TRBJ2-7; TRBD1 agrees at 8 bases. In DNA form, the CDR3 reads TGTGCCATCAGTGCCCGGGACAGGTCCTACGAGCAGTACTTC. This sequence encodes CAISARDRSYEQYF.